The 24 T cell receptor beta chains in this list originate from one sample, sequenced in a study of blood T cell repertoires in COVID-19. Sequencing used immunoSEQ multiplex PCR; TCRdb keeps in-frame clones, though not all of them. The data hold roughly 100,000 clones, with 87% observed a single time. The material sequenced was peripheral blood. Receptor source: a man aged 50-59 years in a cohort sampled during active COVID-19.

The chain is built from TRBV10-3 and TRBJ2-7, with a tentative D call TRBD2 (5 bases). Germline V gene lookup returns CDR1 ENHRY and CDR2 SYGVKD. Trimming pared 4 bases from V and 3 bases from J, leaving 19 bases between. This CDR3 comprises 16 residues. This CDR3 is CAISGGPQAPNYEQYF. The CDR3 nucleotides read TGTGCCATCAGTGGAGGGCCCCAAGCCCCCAACTACGAGCAGTACTTC.

V is TRBV11-2 and J is TRBJ2-2, with TRBD1 matching 8 bases. Germline V CDR1 and CDR2: SGHAT, FQNNGV. The length of the CDR3 is 15 residues. V lost 3 bases, J lost 4 bases, and 4 bases stayed unmatched. The CDR3 loop reads CASSFRGQGTGELFF. In nucleotides, the CDR3 is TGTGCCAGCAGCTTCAGGGGGCAGGGCACCGGGGAGCTGTTTTTT.

V is TRBV7-9 and J is TRBJ2-5; 8 bases agree with TRBD1. Germline V CDR1 and CDR2: SEHNR, FQNEAQ (reference sequence). V was clipped by 1 base and J by 4 bases; unmatched bases: 8. The length of the CDR3 is 16 residues. The CDR3, as DNA: TGTGCCAGCAGCTTAGGGAAGCCAGGGGGCTCAGAGACCCAGTACTTC. Its protein is CASSLGKPGGSETQYF.

V usage is TRBV7-2 and J usage is TRBJ2-3; 13 nucleotides match TRBD2. Germline CDR1 reads SGHTA; CDR2 reads FQGNSA. Trimming took 7 bases from V and 9 from J; bases not matched to a gene: 16. The CDR3 is made up of 17 amino acids. For the CDR3, the DNA is TGTGCCAGCAAACTCGGAACCGGGACTAGCGGGGCCCGAACGCAGTATTTT. It translates to CASKLGTGTSGARTQYF.

This clone was observed at least ten times. The rearrangement joins TRBV5-4 to TRBJ1-4, with 12 bases that match TRBD1. In germline, CDR1 is SGHNT, CDR2 YYREEE (reference sequence). This CDR3 has 16 residues. V gave up 4 bases and J gave up 8 bases; unmatched junction bases: 9. CDR3 DNA: TGTGCCAGCAGCGACCGGGACAGGGGGCGGTTAGAAAAACTGTTTTTT. Its protein product is CASSDRDRGRLEKLFF.

The genes are TRBV28 and TRBJ2-4, with 10 bases fitting TRBD2. This CDR3 spans 17 amino acids. Germline V gene data show CDR1 as MDHEN and CDR2 as SYDVKM. With 8 bases clipped from V and 0 bases from J, the junction kept 10 bases outside the gene matches. This CDR3 reads CASVQRGGELAKNIQYF. CDR3 DNA: TGTGCCAGCGTTCAGCGGGGGGGAGAGCTAGCCAAAAACATTCAGTACTTC.

The V gene is TRBV7-3, the J gene TRBJ2-1, with D possibly TRBD2 on 6 matching bases. V was clipped by 2 bases and J by 2 bases, with 10 bases between them. The CDR3 is made up of 15 amino acids. The germline CDR1 and CDR2 sequences are SGHTA and FQGTGA. The CDR3 is CASSLWRGPYNEQFF. CDR3 sequence (DNA): TGTGCCAGCAGCTTATGGCGGGGCCCCTACAATGAGCAGTTCTTC.

The genes are TRBV7-2 and TRBJ2-2, with 7 bases fitting TRBD2. The CDR3 length is 18 residues. V lost 2 bases to trimming and J lost 0 bases; unmatched junction nucleotides: 9. Germline V gene lookup returns CDR1 SGHTA and CDR2 FQGNSA. CDR3 in DNA: TGTGCCAGCAGCTTAAGAACGCTAGCGGATACGAACACCGGGGAGCTGTTTTTT. This sequence encodes CASSLRTLADTNTGELFF.

The chain couples TRBV7-6 to TRBJ2-5; TRBD2 might be the D (7 bases). Germline V gene data show CDR1 as SGHVS and CDR2 as FNYEAQ. The V end lost 1 base, the J end lost 5 bases, and 23 bases lay between the germline ends. This CDR3 has 18 residues. In nucleotides, the CDR3 is TGTGCCAGCAGCTTAGAGGGGGGGGGCCTTTTAATTTGGGAGACCCAGTACTTC. Amino acids: CASSLEGGGLLIWETQYF.

The chain carries TRBV2 and TRBJ1-5, with 7 bases fitting TRBD1. With 6 bases clipped from V and 5 bases from J, the junction kept 7 bases outside the gene matches. The CDR3 consists of 14 residues. Germline assignment: CDR1 SNHLY and CDR2 FYNNEI. CDR3 protein: CASRGGQAYQPQHF. CDR3 bases: TGTGCCAGCAGGGGAGGACAGGCCTATCAGCCCCAGCATTTT.

J is TRBJ1-5 and V is TRBV19, with D perhaps matching TRBD1 (6 bases). The CDR3 has 15 residues. The V gene's germline CDR1 is LNHDA and CDR2 SQIVND (reference sequence). The V end was cut by 6 bases, the J end by 4 bases, with 16 bases between. The CDR3, as DNA: TGTGCCAGTAGCCCCACAGGGACCCAGAATCAGCCCCAGCATTTT. This gives the protein CASSPTGTQNQPQHF.

This clone was picked up one time. The chain employs TRBV5-1 and TRBJ2-1; 12 nucleotides match TRBD1. The CDR3 consists of 16 residues. Germline CDR1 is SGHRS and CDR2 is YFSETQ. The junction had 7 bases not matched to a gene; V was cut back by 1 base and J by 8 bases. The CDR3 DNA is TGCGCCAGCAGCTTGACCCCCGGGACAGGGGGCGATGAGCAGTTCTTC. The encoded protein is CASSLTPGTGGDEQFF.

CDR3 amino acids: CASSQLAGGFTGELFF. CDR3 DNA sequence: TGCGCCAGCAGTCAACTAGCGGGGGGATTCACCGGGGAGCTGTTTTTT. The V gene is TRBV10-2, the J gene TRBJ2-2; 12 nucleotides align to TRBD2. V shed 5 bases, J shed 4 bases, and the junction held 5 bases outside the gene matches. The CDR3 consists of 16 residues. Germline CDR1 and CDR2: WSHSY and SAAADI.

The gene calls are TRBV5-4 and TRBJ1-1; a possible D gene is TRBD1 (5 bases). The CDR3 is 16 residues long. The germline V gene has CDR1 SGHNT and CDR2 YYREEE (reference sequence). V was trimmed by 0 bases and J by 5 bases, leaving 17 bases between them. The CDR3 DNA follows: TGTGCCAGCAGCTTGGGGGGCCAGAGAATGGAGACTGAAGCTTTCTTT. It translates to CASSLGGQRMETEAFF.

The chain uses TRBV24-1 and TRBJ2-6; 8 positions agree with TRBD2. In germline, CDR1 is KGHDR, CDR2 SFDVKD. This CDR3 is built from 18 residues. V lost 4 bases, J lost 0 bases, and 7 bases stayed unmatched. The CDR3 is CATSDVNSGSSGANVLTF. Here the CDR3 DNA reads TGTGCCACCAGTGACGTAAACAGCGGGAGCTCTGGGGCCAACGTCCTGACTTTC.

Details on this clone: A junction boundary mismatches the germline segment, possibly from a read error. This chain connects TRBV4-3 to TRBJ1-2; TRBD1 might be the D (5 bases). Germline V lookup: CDR1 LGHNA, CDR2 YSLEER. The CDR3 covers 17 residues. The CDR3 loop is CASNQDLGDRGTRGYTF. In nucleotides, the CDR3 is TGCGCCAGCAACCAAGATCTCGGAGACAGAGGGACTAGAGGCTACACCTTC.

The sample holds one count of this clone. This chain uses TRBV5-1 with TRBJ2-5, with a possible D match to TRBD1 (5 bases). CDR3 length: 13 residues. Trimming stripped 4 bases from V and 1 base from J, with 8 bases between. Germline assignment: CDR1 SGHRS and CDR2 YFSETQ. The CDR3 here is CASSRTPQETQYF. CDR3 coding DNA: TGCGCCAGCAGCCGGACACCCCAAGAGACCCAGTACTTC.

The rearrangement links TRBV7-8 to TRBJ2-5; 12 bases fit TRBD2. Germline CDR1 is SGHVS and CDR2 is FQNEAQ. With 6 bases clipped from V and 5 bases from J, the junction kept 10 bases outside the gene matches. This CDR3 has 16 amino acids. The CDR3: CASSFGLAGTEETQYF. The DNA for the CDR3 is TGTGCCAGCAGTTTTGGACTAGCGGGGACTGAGGAGACCCAGTACTTC.

The chain employs TRBV6-2 or TRBV6-3 and TRBJ2-5; 9 nucleotides match TRBD2. Trimming cost V 5 bases and J 2 bases; bases outside gene matches: 6. Germline assignment: CDR1 MNHEY and CDR2 SVGEGT. This CDR3 contains 15 residues. In DNA, the CDR3 is TGTGCCAGCAGTAGCGGGGGGCGAACACAAGAGACCCAGTACTTC. Translated: CASSSGGRTQETQYF.

V usage is TRBV11-3 and J usage is TRBJ2-1; TRBD1 matches 8 bases. Germline CDR1 and CDR2: SGHNT and YENEEA. Germline trimming cut 4 bases from V and 7 bases from J; bases unmatched to any gene: 9. The CDR3 runs to 15 residues. CDR3 in amino acids: CASSSARQGSNEQFF. The CDR3 region has the DNA TGTGCCAGCAGCTCGGCTCGACAGGGGAGTAATGAGCAGTTCTTC.

V gene TRBV5-1 combines with J gene TRBJ1-4, with D maybe TRBD1 (5 bases). The V end lost 0 bases, the J end lost 3 bases, and 6 bases lay between the germline ends. The CDR3 consists of 14 residues. The V gene's germline CDR1 is SGHRS and CDR2 YFSETQ. CDR3 bases: TGCGCCAGCAGCTTGGTCAGGGCTAATGAAAAACTGTTTTTT. Translation: CASSLVRANEKLFF.

The chain's CDR3 is CASSTGGVTVRTEAFF. For the CDR3, the DNA is TGTGCCAGCAGTACAGGGGGCGTGACGGTCAGAACTGAAGCTTTCTTT. The rearrangement uses TRBV11-3 and TRBJ1-1; 9 bases match TRBD1. V gave up 6 bases and J gave up 5 bases; unmatched junction bases: 13. The CDR3 runs 16 residues. CDR1 and CDR2 from the germline V gene are SGHNT and YENEEA.

CDR3 protein: CASSLEGLEAFF. CDR3 sequence (DNA): TGCGCCAGCAGCTTGGAGGGACTTGAAGCTTTCTTT. The V call is TRBV5-1, the J call TRBJ1-1; D may be TRBD1 (5 bases). This CDR3 comprises 12 residues. With 0 bases removed from V and 7 bases from J, the gap between germline ends came to 7 bases. From germline, CDR1 is SGHRS and CDR2 YFSETQ.

CDR3 in DNA: TGTGCCAGCAGTCCAATCCGAGGGGGGGGCTCCTATAATTCACCCCTCCACTTT. Amino acids: CASSPIRGGGSYNSPLHF. The chain links TRBV27 to TRBJ1-6, with a weak D call TRBD1 (6 bases). Looked up from germline, CDR1 is MNHEY and CDR2 is SMNVEV (reference sequence). V dropped 5 bases and J dropped 0 bases, with 17 bases sitting between them. The CDR3 totals 18 residues.